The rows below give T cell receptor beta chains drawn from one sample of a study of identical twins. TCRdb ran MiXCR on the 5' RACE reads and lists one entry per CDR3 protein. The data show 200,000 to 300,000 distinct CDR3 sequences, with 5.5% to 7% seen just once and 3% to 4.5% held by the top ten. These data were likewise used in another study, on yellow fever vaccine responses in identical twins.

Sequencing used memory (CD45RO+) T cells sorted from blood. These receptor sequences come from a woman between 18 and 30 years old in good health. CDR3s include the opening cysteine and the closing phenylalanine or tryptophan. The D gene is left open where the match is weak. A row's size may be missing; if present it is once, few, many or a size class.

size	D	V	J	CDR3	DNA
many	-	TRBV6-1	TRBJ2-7	CAIKRQDPQYF	TGTGCCATCAAACGCCAGGACCCACAGTACTTC
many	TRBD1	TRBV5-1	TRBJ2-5	CASSSDRGPLETQYF	TGCGCCAGCAGCTCGGACAGGGGGCCTCTGGAGACCCAGTACTTC
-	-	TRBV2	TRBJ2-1	CASSERGGEYNEQFF	TGTGCCAGCAGTGAGAGGGGGGGCGAATACAATGAGCAGTTCTTC
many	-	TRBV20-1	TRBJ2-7	CSAQDWGRGSGSYEQYF	TGCAGTGCCCAAGATTGGGGTCGGGGGTCTGGGTCCTACGAGCAGTACTTC
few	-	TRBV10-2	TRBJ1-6	CASSETVLRALHF	TGCGCCAGCAGTGAGACTGTTTTAAGGGCCCTCCACTTT
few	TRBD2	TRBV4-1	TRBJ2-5	CASSQGLAGGQRETQYF	TGCGCCAGCAGCCAAGGACTAGCGGGGGGGCAGCGGGAGACCCAGTACTTC
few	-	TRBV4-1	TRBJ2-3	CASSQDFVTPGTDTQYF	TGCGCCAGCAGCCAAGATTTCGTAACCCCCGGCACCGATACGCAGTATTTT
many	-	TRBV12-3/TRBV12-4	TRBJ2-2	CASSLKDRYTGELFF	TGTGCCAGCAGTTTAAAGGACAGATACACCGGGGAGCTGTTTTTT
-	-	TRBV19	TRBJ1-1	CASSTHRVPMNTEAFF	TGTGCCAGTAGTACTCACAGGGTCCCCATGAACACTGAAGCTTTCTTT
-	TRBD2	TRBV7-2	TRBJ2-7	CASIPAGGGTPYEQYF	TGTGCCAGCATCCCCGCGGGAGGCGGAACTCCCTACGAGCAGTACTTC
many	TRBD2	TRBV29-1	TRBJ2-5	CSVDLAERETQYF	TGCAGCGTTGATCTAGCGGAAAGGGAGACCCAGTACTTC
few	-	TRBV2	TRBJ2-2	CASSEQQSNTGELFF	TGTGCCAGCAGTGAACAACAGTCGAACACCGGGGAGCTGTTTTTT
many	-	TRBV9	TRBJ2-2	CASSVGYSLGPTGELFF	TGTGCCAGCAGCGTCGGGTACAGCCTCGGGCCCACCGGGGAGCTGTTTTTT
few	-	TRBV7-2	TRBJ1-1	CASSPVRDTEAFF	TGTGCCAGCAGCCCGGTGAGAGACACTGAAGCTTTCTTT
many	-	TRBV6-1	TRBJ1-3	CASKAGAGNTIYF	TGTGCCAGCAAGGCAGGTGCTGGAAACACCATATATTTT
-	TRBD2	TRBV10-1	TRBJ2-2	CASSVGLASNTGELFF	TGCGCCAGCAGTGTAGGACTAGCGAGTAACACCGGGGAGCTGTTTTTT
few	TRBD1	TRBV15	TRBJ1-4	CATSRATGTELFF	TGTGCCACCAGCAGAGCGACAGGGACGGAACTGTTTTTT
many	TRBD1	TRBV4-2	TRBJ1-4	CASSQSKRTGGEKLFF	TGTGCCAGCAGCCAATCGAAGAGGACAGGTGGAGAAAAACTGTTTTTT
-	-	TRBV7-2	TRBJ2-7	CASSRLGEQYF	TGTGCCAGCAGCCGCCTCGGCGAGCAGTACTTC
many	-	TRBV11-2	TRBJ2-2	CASSFTISAGELFF	TGTGCCAGCAGCTTCACGATCTCGGCCGGGGAGCTGTTTTTT
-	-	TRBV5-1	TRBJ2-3	CASSLGRRGSSTDTQYF	TGCGCCAGCAGCTTGGGACGTAGGGGCAGTAGCACAGATACGCAGTATTTT
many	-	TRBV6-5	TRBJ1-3	CASSYSGGNTIYF	TGTGCCAGCAGTTACTCGGGGGGAAACACCATATATTTT
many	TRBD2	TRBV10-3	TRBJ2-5	CAISATSGSETQYF	TGTGCCATCAGTGCGACTAGCGGGAGCGAGACCCAGTACTTC
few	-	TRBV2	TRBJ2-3	CASRERPAGIGTDTQYF	TGTGCCAGCAGGGAACGACCAGCCGGGATAGGCACAGATACGCAGTATTTT
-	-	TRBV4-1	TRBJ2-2	CASSQDWGAEGELFF	TGCGCCAGCAGCCAAGATTGGGGCGCGGAGGGGGAGCTGTTTTTT
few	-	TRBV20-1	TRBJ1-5	CSAEGGNQPQHF	TGCAGTGCTGAGGGGGGCAATCAGCCCCAGCATTTT
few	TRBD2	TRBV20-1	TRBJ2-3	CCARDGLAGPTDTQYF	TGCTGTGCTAGAGACGGGTTAGCGGGGCCCACAGATACGCAGTATTTT
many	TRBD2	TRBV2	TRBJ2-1	CASKSNSGGNEQFF	TGTGCCAGCAAAAGCAATAGCGGGGGCAATGAGCAGTTCTTC
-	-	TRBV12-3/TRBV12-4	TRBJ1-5	CASRYNRDSNQPQHF	TGTGCCAGCAGGTACAACAGGGATAGCAATCAGCCCCAGCATTTT
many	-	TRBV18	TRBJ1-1	CASSPAVQGNTEAFF	TGTGCCAGCTCACCAGCAGTACAGGGGAACACTGAAGCTTTCTTT
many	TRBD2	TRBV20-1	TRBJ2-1	CSARSDGLAGVYNEQFF	TGCAGTGCTAGATCCGACGGACTAGCGGGAGTCTACAATGAGCAGTTCTTC
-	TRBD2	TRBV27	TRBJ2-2	CASSSLVLAGGNTGELFF	TGTGCCAGCAGTTCCCTCGTACTAGCGGGAGGGAACACCGGGGAGCTGTTTTTT
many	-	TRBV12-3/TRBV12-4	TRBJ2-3	CASSLGTDTQYF	TGTGCCAGCAGTTTAGGGACAGATACGCAGTATTTT
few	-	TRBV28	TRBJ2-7	CASRSEGLGSEQYF	TGTGCCAGCAGATCGGAGGGGCTTGGTTCCGAGCAGTACTTC
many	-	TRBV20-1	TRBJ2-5	CSARSETQYF	TGCAGTGCTAGAAGCGAGACCCAGTACTTC
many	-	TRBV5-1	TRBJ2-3	CASTLLGGATDTQYF	TGCGCCAGCACCCTCCTTGGCGGAGCGACAGATACGCAGTATTTT
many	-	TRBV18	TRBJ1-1	CASSPGQNTEAFF	TGTGCCAGCTCACCGGGACAGAACACTGAAGCTTTCTTT
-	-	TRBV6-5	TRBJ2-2	CASTFGLGNTGELFF	TGTGCCAGCACTTTTGGATTGGGGAACACCGGGGAGCTGTTTTTT
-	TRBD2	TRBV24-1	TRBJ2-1	CATSRSGRNEQFF	TGTGCCACCAGTAGAAGCGGGAGAAATGAGCAGTTCTTC
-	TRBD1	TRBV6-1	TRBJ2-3	CASSGQVTDTQYF	TGTGCCAGCAGCGGACAGGTAACAGATACGCAGTATTTT
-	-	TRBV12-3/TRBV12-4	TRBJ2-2	CASSQRTGYTGELFF	TGTGCCAGCAGTCAGAGGACGGGGTACACCGGGGAGCTGTTTTTT
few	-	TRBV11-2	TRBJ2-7	CASSQRDVLSYEQYF	TGTGCCAGCAGCCAGCGAGACGTCCTCTCCTACGAGCAGTACTTC
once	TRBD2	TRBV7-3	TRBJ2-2	CACSLGGLAGGPGELFF	TGTGCCTGCAGCCTCGGGGGACTAGCGGGAGGGCCCGGGGAGCTGTTTTTT
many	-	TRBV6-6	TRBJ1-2	CASSSAVSYTF	TGTGCCAGCAGTTCTGCGGTCAGCTACACCTTC
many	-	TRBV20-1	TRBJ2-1	CSARAGHNEQFF	TGCAGTGCGAGAGCGGGCCACAATGAGCAGTTCTTC
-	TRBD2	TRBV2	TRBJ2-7	CASRGGSRYEQYF	TGTGCCAGCAGGGGGGGGAGCAGGTACGAGCAGTACTTC
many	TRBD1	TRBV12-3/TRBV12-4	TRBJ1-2	CASRWTGYGYTF	TGTGCCAGCAGGTGGACAGGGTATGGCTACACCTTC
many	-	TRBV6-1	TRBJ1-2	CASSEAVRLGDGYTF	TGTGCCAGCAGTGAAGCGGTCCGACTTGGAGATGGCTACACCTTC
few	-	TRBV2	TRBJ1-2	CASGGATNYGYTF	TGTGCCAGCGGAGGGGCTACTAACTATGGCTACACCTTC
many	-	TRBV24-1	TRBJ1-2	CATSLGGNYGYTF	TGTGCCACCAGTCTTGGGGGGAACTATGGCTACACCTTC
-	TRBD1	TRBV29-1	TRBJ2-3	CSVATGTAATDTQYF	TGCAGCGTAGCCACCGGGACAGCGGCCACAGATACGCAGTATTTT
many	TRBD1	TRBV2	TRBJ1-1	CACRDRGQNTEAFF	TGTGCCTGCCGGGACAGGGGACAGAACACTGAAGCTTTCTTT
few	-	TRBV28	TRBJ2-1	CASNMDYHNEQFF	TGTGCCAGCAATATGGACTACCACAATGAGCAGTTCTTC
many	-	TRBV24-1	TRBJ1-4	CATSDGTNEKLFF	TGTGCCACCAGTGACGGAACTAATGAAAAACTGTTTTTT
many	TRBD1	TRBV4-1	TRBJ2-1	CASSQDPGTGVYNEQFF	TGCGCCAGCAGCCAAGATCCCGGGACAGGTGTCTACAATGAGCAGTTCTTC